These T cell receptor beta chains were read from a single sample in a study of T cell responses to AZD1222 COVID-19 vaccine. TCRdb's copy holds only in-frame clones and misses some; the assay was immunoSEQ multiplex PCR. The data show more than 90,000 clones, with about 90% seen just once and 16% held by the top ten. The source was peripheral blood, collected on day 0 of AZD1222 vaccination. The receptors here all came from an adult in good health. CDR3s include the opening cysteine and the closing phenylalanine or tryptophan. The order of the fields is D gene, clone size, V gene, J gene, CDR3 protein, CDR3 DNA. A D gene is named only where the DNA matches it firmly. Clone size, where shown, is once, few, many, or a class for clones that have expanded.

D gene: TRBD1; clone size: .; V gene: TRBV5-1; J gene: TRBJ2-1; CDR3 protein: CASSPLLGQGDNEQFF; CDR3 DNA: TGCGCCAGCAGCCCACTCTTGGGACAGGGGGACAATGAGCAGTTCTTC
D gene: .; clone size: .; V gene: TRBV6-6; J gene: TRBJ1-4; CDR3 protein: CASSYGATNEKLFF; CDR3 DNA: TGTGCCAGCAGTTACGGTGCAACTAATGAAAAACTGTTTTTT
D gene: .; clone size: .; V gene: TRBV10-1; J gene: TRBJ2-2; CDR3 protein: CASSDPRGYTGELFF; CDR3 DNA: TGCGCCAGCAGTGACCCTCGGGGATACACCGGGGAGCTGTTTTTT
D gene: .; clone size: .; V gene: TRBV30; J gene: TRBJ1-6; CDR3 protein: CAWRQGSSYNSPLHF; CDR3 DNA: TGTGCCTGGAGGCAGGGGAGCTCCTATAATTCACCCCTCCACTTT
D gene: .; clone size: .; V gene: TRBV11-2; J gene: TRBJ2-3; CDR3 protein: CASSPRGSGNTDTQYF; CDR3 DNA: TGTGCCAGCAGCCCCCGTGGTAGCGGAAACACAGATACGCAGTATTTT
D gene: TRBD2; clone size: .; V gene: TRBV7-3; J gene: TRBJ2-2; CDR3 protein: CASRRTSGRYGGELFF; CDR3 DNA: TGTGCCAGCAGGCGGACTAGCGGGAGATACGGCGGGGAGCTGTTTTTT
D gene: TRBD2; clone size: few; V gene: TRBV9; J gene: TRBJ2-7; CDR3 protein: CASSPRGAGFALYEQYF; CDR3 DNA: TGTGCCAGCAGCCCCCGGGGAGCGGGATTTGCCCTATACGAGCAGTACTTC
D gene: TRBD1; clone size: .; V gene: TRBV7-3; J gene: TRBJ1-2; CDR3 protein: CASSLNPGQGSSYGYTF; CDR3 DNA: TGTGCCAGCAGCCTAAACCCGGGACAGGGGTCCTCCTATGGCTACACCTTC
D gene: TRBD1; clone size: .; V gene: TRBV30; J gene: TRBJ2-2; CDR3 protein: CAWRGQGTGELFF; CDR3 DNA: TGTGCCTGGAGAGGACAGGGCACCGGGGAGCTGTTTTTT
D gene: .; clone size: .; V gene: TRBV3-1/TRBV3-2; J gene: TRBJ2-4; CDR3 protein: CASSQDEGTKNIQYF; CDR3 DNA: TGTGCCAGCAGCCAAGATGAGGGAACCAAAAACATTCAGTACTTC
D gene: .; clone size: .; V gene: TRBV4-1; J gene: TRBJ2-5; CDR3 protein: CASSHSYLDPEANQETQYF; CDR3 DNA: TGCGCCAGCAGCCATTCCTATTTGGACCCCGAGGCCAACCAAGAGACCCAGTACTTC